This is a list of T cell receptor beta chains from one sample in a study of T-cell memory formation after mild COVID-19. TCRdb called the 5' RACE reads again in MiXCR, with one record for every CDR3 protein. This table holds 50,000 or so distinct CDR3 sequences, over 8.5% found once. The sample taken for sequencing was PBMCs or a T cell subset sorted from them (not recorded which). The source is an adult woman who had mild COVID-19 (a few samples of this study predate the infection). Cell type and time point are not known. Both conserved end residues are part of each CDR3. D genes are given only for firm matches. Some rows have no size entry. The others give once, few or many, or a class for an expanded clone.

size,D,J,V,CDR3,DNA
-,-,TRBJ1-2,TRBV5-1,CASSLELGTTGGYTF,TGCGCCAGCAGCTTGGAACTGGGAACCACAGGGGGCTACACCTTC
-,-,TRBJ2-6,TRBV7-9,CASSSLETGANVLTF,TGTGCCAGCAGCTCACTAGAGACTGGGGCCAACGTCCTGACTTTC
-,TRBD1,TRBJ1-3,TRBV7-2,CASSATGGGRGNTIYF,TGTGCCAGCAGCGCTACAGGGGGTGGCAGAGGAAACACCATATATTTT
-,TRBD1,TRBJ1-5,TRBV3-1,CASSQGWTGDQPQHF,TGTGCCAGCAGCCAAGGCTGGACAGGGGATCAGCCCCAGCATTTT
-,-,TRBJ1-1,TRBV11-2,CASAEQGAATEAFF,TGTGCCAGCGCCGAACAGGGCGCGGCAACTGAAGCTTTCTTT
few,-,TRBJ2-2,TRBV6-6,CASSYDGLSGDPTGELFF,TGTGCCAGCAGTTACGACGGGCTCAGCGGCGACCCCACCGGGGAGCTGTTTTTT
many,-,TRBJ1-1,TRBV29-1,CSASGYEAFF,TGCAGCGCCTCAGGGTACGAAGCTTTCTTT
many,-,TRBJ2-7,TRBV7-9,CASSLGAAEQYF,TGTGCCAGCAGCTTAGGGGCCGCCGAGCAGTACTTC
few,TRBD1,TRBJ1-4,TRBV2,CASTKRWTGDEKLFF,TGTGCCAGCACCAAAAGGTGGACAGGGGATGAAAAACTGTTTTTT
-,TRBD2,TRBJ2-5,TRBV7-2,CASSLAGGGETQYF,TGTGCCAGCAGCTTAGCGGGGGGAGGGGAGACCCAGTACTTC
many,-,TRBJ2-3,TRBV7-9,CASSFIQGLGTDTQYF,TGTGCCAGCAGCTTCATCCAGGGGCTAGGCACAGATACGCAGTATTTT